This T cell receptor beta chain was identified during a study of OX40 agonist ivuxolimab in advanced cancers. CDR3 length equals 14 residues. Germline V gives CDR1 LNHDA, CDR2 SQIVND (reference sequence). V shed 3 bases and J 5 bases; nucleotides not matched to a gene: 3. The protocol was immunoSEQ multiplex PCR, while the TCRdb copy is restricted to in-frame clones and leaves out a portion. The data contain around 16,000 clones, almost 85% of them seen just once; the ten biggest clones take up approximately 68%. V usage is TRBV19 and J usage is TRBJ1-2, with TRBD1 matching over 10 bases. The receptor's source is an adult with an advanced solid tumor such as melanoma, head and neck, liver or kidney cancer. Source: CD4+ or CD8+ T cells sorted from blood, taken in a trial of the OX40 agonist ivuxolimab. CDR3 region: CASSMGTGVYGYTF. The CDR3 DNA is TGTGCCAGTAGTATGGGGACAGGGGTATATGGCTACACCTTC.